The 16 T cell receptor beta chains below all came from one sample that was sequenced in a study of T cell clonotyping in hematopoietic cell transplantation. The data were produced by immunoSEQ multiplex PCR, yet TCRdb's version contains in-frame clones alone and is incomplete. The repertoire holds 15,000 to 20,000 clones, with around four fifths as singletons. The sample consisted of peripheral blood mononuclear cells. The receptors were gathered from a man aged 60-69 years in good health. Some clones in this sample may be carry-over from other donors' samples.

CDR3 coding DNA: TGTGCCACCAGCCAGGGGACAAGCTCCTACGAGCAGTACTTC. The encoded protein is CATSQGTSSYEQYF. The rearrangement links TRBV15 to TRBJ2-7, with D possibly matching TRBD1 (6 bases). The V and J ends lost 5 bases and 0 bases respectively, with 11 bases between them. This CDR3 contains 14 residues. Germline CDR1 and CDR2: LNHNV and YYDKDF (reference sequence). Based on the CDR3 plus reference TRBV15 and TRBJ2-7, the full variable domain is DAMVIQNPRYQVTQFGKPVTLSCSQTLNHNVMYWYQQKSSQAPKLLFHYYDKDFNNEADTPDNFQSRRPNTSFCFLDIRSPGLGDTAMYLCATSQGTSSYEQYFGPGTRLTVT.

V is TRBV28 and J is TRBJ1-1; weak D call: TRBD1 (5 bases). The CDR3 sequence is 12 residues long. Trimming took off 5 bases at V and 9 bases at J, with 13 bases between the two ends. The germline CDR1 and CDR2 sequences are MDHEN and SYDVKM. The CDR3 reads CASSPDSYQAFF. CDR3 nucleotide sequence: TGTGCCAGCAGTCCCGACAGCTATCAAGCTTTCTTT.

J is TRBJ2-7 and V is TRBV5-6; possible D gene TRBD1, 6 bases. Germline V lookup: CDR1 SGHDT, CDR2 YYEEEE. This CDR3 comprises 13 residues. The V end lost 5 bases, the J end lost 7 bases, and 16 bases lay between the germline ends. The CDR3: CASRSKGVREQYF. In nucleotides, the CDR3 is TGTGCCAGCAGGTCAAAGGGGGTGCGGGAGCAGTACTTC.

The V gene is TRBV5-5, the J gene TRBJ1-2, with a possible D match to TRBD1 (6 bases). Germline assignment: CDR1 SGHKS and CDR2 YYEKEE (reference sequence). This CDR3 region has 13 residues. V shed 4 bases and J shed 3 bases, with 10 bases lying between them. CDR3 bases: TGTGCCAGCAGCACCGCAGGGGACTATGGCTACACCTTC. Protein product: CASSTAGDYGYTF.

This rearrangement joins TRBV20-1 to TRBJ2-3; no clear D. From germline, CDR1 is DFQATT and CDR2 SNEGSKA (reference sequence). The V end lost 5 bases, the J end lost 10 bases, and 13 bases lay between the germline ends. This CDR3 has 11 amino acids. The CDR3 region is CSAGPGLAQYF. The CDR3 DNA reads as TGCAGTGCTGGGCCCGGCCTGGCGCAGTATTTT.

This rearrangement joins TRBV29-1 to TRBJ2-7; the match to TRBD2 covers 15 bases. The CDR3 is 19 amino acids. Germline V CDR1 and CDR2: SQVTM, ANQGSEA. V was pared by 1 base and J by 0 bases, with 10 bases of the junction left unmatched. CDR3 sequence reads: CSVEAKSGLAGGSSYEQYF. CDR3 in DNA: TGCAGCGTTGAAGCCAAATCGGGACTAGCGGGAGGTAGCTCCTACGAGCAGTACTTC.

To note about this clone: The sample has other DNA sequences that encode this CDR3 too. The chain couples TRBV5-8 to TRBJ1-2; D is undetermined. The germline V gene has CDR1 SGHTS and CDR2 YDEGEE. Trimming shortened V by 1 base and J by 1 base, and 5 bases separated the two germline ends. The CDR3 runs 13 residues. The CDR3 DNA reads TGTGCCAGCAGCTTGTTAAATAACTATGGCTACACCTTC. Protein sequence: CASSLLNNYGYTF.

This clone qualifies as large. This rearrangement joins TRBV18 to TRBJ1-4; perhaps TRBD1 as D (5 bases). Between the trimmed V and J ends, which lost 2 bases and 8 bases, there was a span of 12 bases. CDR3 length: 14 residues. Germline CDR1 KGHSH, CDR2 LQKENI. The DNA of the CDR3 is TGTGCCAGCTCACCATTCTGGACACTAGAAAAACTGTTTTTT. Amino acids: CASSPFWTLEKLFF.

J is TRBJ2-2 and V is TRBV2, with 7 bases identical to TRBD2. The germline V gene encodes CDR1 SNHLY and CDR2 FYNNEI. The CDR3 loop spans 14 amino acids. J was trimmed by 3 bases and V by 8 bases; bases with no gene match: 6. This chain's CDR3 is CASGAGAYTGELFF. CDR3 nucleotides: TGTGCCAGCGGCGCGGGAGCCTACACCGGGGAGCTGTTTTTT.

Judged by abundance, this clone is medium-sized (0.01 to 0.1%). This chain joins TRBV6-1 and TRBJ2-7; possibly TRBD2 for D (6 bases). Germline V gene sequence: CDR1 MNHNS, CDR2 SASEGT. Deletions cut 4 bases from V and 5 bases from J, with 12 bases between. This CDR3 has 13 residues. Written as DNA, the CDR3 is TGTGCCAGCAGTGTGGTAGGGGAGGACGAGCAGTACTTC. It encodes CASSVVGEDEQYF.

The chain combines TRBV10-3 with TRBJ1-1, with TRBD1 as a possible D gene (5 bases). From germline, CDR1 is ENHRY and CDR2 SYGVKD. V was pared by 0 bases and J by 3 bases, with 8 bases between. There are 14 residues in the CDR3. The CDR3 sequence is CAISESGRDTEAFF. CDR3 DNA: TGTGCCATCAGTGAGTCTGGCAGGGACACTGAAGCTTTCTTT.

The V and J genes are TRBV4-1 and TRBJ2-3; 9 bases are a match to TRBD1. The CDR3 is made up of 16 amino acids. The germline gives CDR1 MGHRA, CDR2 YSYEKL. V dropped 0 bases and J dropped 3; count of bases not matched to a gene: 4. Here the CDR3 reads CASSQESGQGTDTQYF. CDR3 DNA sequence: TGCGCCAGCAGCCAAGAGTCGGGACAGGGAACAGATACGCAGTATTTT.

J is TRBJ2-2 and V is TRBV5-6, with 8 bases lining up with TRBD1. Germline trimming cut 4 bases from V and 7 bases from J; bases unmatched to any gene: 12. The CDR3 is made up of 16 amino acids. Per the germline V gene, CDR1 is SGHDT and CDR2 is YYEEEE. CDR3 protein: CASSPLGPGGNGELFF. DNA of the CDR3: TGTGCCAGCAGCCCCCTGGGGCCAGGGGGCAACGGGGAGCTGTTTTTT.

This clone showed up just a few times. This chain uses TRBV25-1 with TRBJ1-1; tentatively, D is TRBD1 (5 bases). Trimming cost V 3 bases and J 11 bases, with 16 bases left between them. In germline, CDR1 is MGHDK, CDR2 SYGVNS. The CDR3 spans 13 residues. The CDR3 nucleotides read TGTGCCAGCAGTGAGGTGGGACTCACGGAGGCTTTCTTT. It encodes CASSEVGLTEAFF.

This clone occurred a few times. J is TRBJ1-1 and V is TRBV29-1, with 9 nucleotides matching TRBD1. The V gene's germline CDR1 is SQVTM and CDR2 ANQGSEA. The CDR3 has 12 amino acids. The ends lost 6 bases at V and 11 bases at J; junction bases unmatched: 10. CDR3 residues: CSVWGWGQGAFF. CDR3 DNA: TGCAGCGTGTGGGGGTGGGGACAGGGTGCTTTCTTT.

The count of this clone is one. The chain is built from TRBV2 and TRBJ1-4, with unresolved D. Trimming pared 1 base from V and 8 bases from J, leaving 17 bases between. This CDR3 contains 16 residues. The V gene's germline CDR1 is SNHLY and CDR2 FYNNEI. CDR3 amino acids: CASSEEAGPKREKLFF. Here the CDR3 DNA reads TGTGCCAGCAGTGAAGAGGCAGGCCCTAAACGGGAAAAACTGTTTTTT.